The 10 T cell receptor beta chains below were found in one sample sequenced in a study of shared clonotypes between healthy human individuals. Cells designated naive CD8 were CD45RO-negative and were positively selected for CCR7, with terminally differentiated effector memory CD45RA+ cells excluded. Sequencing used immunoSEQ multiplex PCR; TCRdb keeps in-frame clones, though not all of them. The sample yields around 2.1 million clones, just over 90% seen once. The sequenced material came from naive CD8+ T cells from PBMCs. All receptors derive from a man between 18 and 35 years old in good health. Some clones in this sample may be carry-over from other donors' samples.

The rearrangement links TRBV5-1 to TRBJ2-7, with TRBD2 matching 8 bases. This CDR3 region has 16 residues. V gave up 1 base and J gave up 2 bases; unmatched junction bases: 8. Germline CDR1 reads SGHRS; CDR2 reads YFSETQ. CDR3 nucleotide sequence: TGCGCCAGCAGCTTGTCGCGCCTAGCGGGCCCCTACGAGCAGTACTTC. It specifies CASSLSRLAGPYEQYF.

CDR3 nucleotides: TGTGCCAGCAGTGGGACTAGCTGGGAGCAGTACTTC. Translated: CASSGTSWEQYF. The gene calls are TRBV6-1 and TRBJ2-7; 8 bases fit TRBD2. From germline, CDR1 is MNHNS and CDR2 SASEGT. V was pared by 4 bases and J by 7 bases, with 3 bases of the junction left unmatched. The CDR3 consists of 12 residues.

The V call is TRBV10-3, the J call TRBJ2-7, with 7 bases lining up with TRBD1. V shed 11 bases, J shed 2 bases, and the junction held 9 bases outside the gene matches. CDR1 and CDR2 (germline): ENHRY, SYGVKD. CDR3 length: 13 residues. The CDR3 here is CAVGRDSTYEQYF. DNA for the CDR3: TGTGCCGTCGGCCGGGACAGCACCTACGAGCAGTACTTC.

V is TRBV4-2 and J is TRBJ1-2, with 7 nucleotides matching TRBD1. Trimming cost V 3 bases and J 5 bases; bases outside gene matches: 9. In germline, CDR1 is LGHNA, CDR2 YNFKEQ. CDR3 size: 15 residues. CDR3 nucleotide sequence: TGTGCCAGCAGCCAGGGTTTGGGACAGATTTATGGCTACACCTTC. Protein: CASSQGLGQIYGYTF.

The gene calls are TRBV6-1 and TRBJ2-1; TRBD2 is a possible D gene (6 bases). The V and J ends lost 7 bases and 4 bases respectively, with 17 bases between them. From germline, CDR1 is MNHNS and CDR2 SASEGT. This CDR3 contains 15 residues. CDR3 in amino acids: CASTLADQSYNEQFF. The CDR3 DNA sequence: TGTGCCAGCACACTAGCTGACCAATCGTACAATGAGCAGTTCTTC.

As concerns this clone: This same CDR3 is encoded by further DNA sequences in the sample. This rearrangement joins TRBV28 to TRBJ2-2; D not certain. Per the germline V gene, CDR1 is MDHEN and CDR2 is SYDVKM. This CDR3 contains 14 residues. Trimming stripped 3 bases from V and 5 bases from J, with 10 bases between. CDR3: CASSFGSGTGELFF. CDR3 nucleotides: TGTGCCAGCAGTTTCGGATCCGGAACCGGGGAGCTGTTTTTT.

The chain has TRBV19 and TRBJ1-5, with D uncertain. The CDR3 contains 16 residues. Germline CDR1 reads LNHDA; CDR2 reads SQIVND (reference sequence). V lost 1 base and J lost 1, with 11 bases in between. The CDR3 DNA follows: TGTGCCAGTAGTATAGGGTTGGCGGTAAGCAATCAGCCCCAGCATTTT. It codes for CASSIGLAVSNQPQHF.

Concerning this clone: Other DNA sequences in the same sample also yield this CDR3. The CDR3, as DNA: TGTGCCAGCAGTAGTGCCGGGGAGCTGTTTTTT. This encodes CASSSAGELFF. The chain has TRBV6-5 and TRBJ2-2; unclear D gene. The V gene lost 5 bases and the J gene lost 6 bases, with 4 bases spanning the gap. This CDR3 contains 11 residues. Looked up from germline, CDR1 is MNHEY and CDR2 is SVGAGI.

The count of this clone is one. The chain recombines TRBV9 with TRBJ2-5, with D hard to call. The CDR3 extends over 16 amino acids. The V end lost 4 bases, the J end lost 2 bases, and 18 bases lay between the germline ends. The germline V gene has CDR1 SGDLS and CDR2 YYNGEE. In DNA, the CDR3 is TGTGCCAGCAGCTCCGATAGTTCGGGCCTTCAAGAGACCCAGTACTTC. This encodes CASSSDSSGLQETQYF.

J is TRBJ1-1 and V is TRBV29-1; tentatively, D is TRBD1 (5 bases). The V gene lost 0 bases and the J gene lost 7 bases, with 18 bases spanning the gap. The CDR3 length is 15 residues. Germline V CDR1 and CDR2: SQVTM, ANQGSEA. The CDR3 is CSVEDTRVGGNEAFF. Written as DNA, the CDR3 is TGCAGCGTTGAAGATACCCGGGTTGGGGGGAATGAAGCTTTCTTT.